A single sample is the source of the 20 T cell receptor beta chains below, sequenced in a study of shared clonotypes between healthy human individuals. The method was immunoSEQ multiplex PCR; TCRdb's version includes in-frame clones alone and lacks a portion of them. The repertoire holds approximately 2.4 million clones, with under 97% as singletons. Input material: naive CD4+ T cells sorted from blood. The subset denotes: CD45RA+ positively selected. Receptors originate from a man aged 18 to 30 in good health.

V and J are TRBV11-2 and TRBJ2-5; no reliable D call. With 6 bases removed from V and 1 base from J, the gap between germline ends came to 9 bases. CDR3 size: 13 residues. CDR1 SGHAT and CDR2 FQNNGV come from the germline V gene. CDR3 nucleotide sequence: TGTGCCAGCAGAGGTGGGCTCCAAGAGACCCAGTACTTC. As protein: CASRGGLQETQYF.

The chain uses TRBV4-1 and TRBJ1-4, with D tentatively TRBD1 (5 bases). V was clipped by 0 bases and J by 5 bases, with 13 bases between them. CDR3 length: 16 residues. Germline CDR1 MGHRA, CDR2 YSYEKL. CDR3 in DNA: TGCGCCAGCAGCCAAGATGGGGGGAGCGGGAATGAAAAACTGTTTTTT. Amino acids: CASSQDGGSGNEKLFF.

This clone was seen just once. This chain links TRBV6-1 with TRBJ2-4; 7 bases match TRBD2. CDR1 is MNHNS, CDR2 SASEGT, per germline. The trim removed 6 bases at V and 2 bases at J, leaving 4 bases unmatched. The CDR3 is 14 residues long. CDR3 coding DNA: TGTGCCAGCAGGGGGGAGGGGCCCAAAAACATTCAGTACTTC. This encodes CASRGEGPKNIQYF.

J is TRBJ2-7 and V is TRBV7-9, with TRBD1 matching 7 bases. The germline V gene encodes CDR1 SEHNR and CDR2 FQNEAQ (reference sequence). The V segment lost 2 bases and the J segment 1 base; nucleotides outside the gene matches: 5. CDR3 length: 15 amino acids. The DNA for the CDR3 is TGTGCCAGCAGCTTACTACCGGGACAGTCCTACGAGCAGTACTTC. Translated, it gives CASSLLPGQSYEQYF.

The J gene is TRBJ2-5, the V gene TRBV2; TRBD2 aligns across 9 bases. Losses at the gene ends were 2 bases for V and 6 bases for J; bases not matched to a gene: 4. Germline-derived CDR1 and CDR2 are SNHLY and FYNNEI. The CDR3 has 14 residues. The CDR3: CASSESSGTKTQYF. As DNA, the CDR3 is TGTGCCAGCAGTGAATCTAGCGGGACGAAGACCCAGTACTTC.

The chain has TRBV4-3 and TRBJ2-3, with 7 bases that match TRBD1. The CDR3 consists of 18 residues. Germline V CDR1 and CDR2: LGHNA, YSLEER. V lost 0 bases to trimming and J lost 0 bases; unmatched junction nucleotides: 9. CDR3 sequence reads: CASSQDQTGPPSTDTQYF. As DNA, the CDR3 is TGCGCCAGCAGCCAAGATCAGACAGGGCCTCCTAGCACAGATACGCAGTATTTT.

The chain carries TRBV9 and TRBJ2-3, with no clear D. The CDR3 covers 14 residues. Germline-derived CDR1 and CDR2 are SGDLS and YYNGEE. The ends were cut back, 0 bases at V and 2 bases at J, with 7 bases in the middle. The CDR3 nucleotides read TGTGCCAGCAGCGTAGCGGCCTACACAGATACGCAGTATTTT. Its translation is CASSVAAYTDTQYF.

V is TRBV4-3 and J is TRBJ1-2, with a possible D match to TRBD1 (6 bases). The V gene lost 0 bases and the J gene lost 4 bases, with 15 bases spanning the gap. The CDR3 has 16 amino acids. The germline V gene encodes CDR1 LGHNA and CDR2 YSLEER. The CDR3 reads CASSQENLGTLYGYTF. The CDR3 DNA reads as TGCGCCAGCAGCCAAGAAAATCTCGGGACACTCTATGGCTACACCTTC.

This sequence joins TRBV7-9 and TRBJ1-2; D is unresolved. Trimming stripped 1 base from V and 9 bases from J, with 9 bases between. Germline CDR1 reads SEHNR; CDR2 reads FQNEAQ (reference sequence). This CDR3 region has 12 residues. CDR3 region: CASSLEAGSYTF. The DNA of the CDR3 is TGTGCCAGCAGCTTAGAGGCAGGAAGCTACACCTTC.

The chain links TRBV5-1 to TRBJ1-6; perhaps TRBD1 as D (6 bases). Trimming cost V 0 bases and J 10 bases, with 14 bases left between them. Germline assignment: CDR1 SGHRS and CDR2 YFSETQ. This CDR3 has 15 residues. CDR3 loop: CASSLEYGGSSPLHF. Here the CDR3 DNA reads TGCGCCAGCAGCTTGGAATACGGGGGCTCATCACCCCTCCACTTT.

V and J are TRBV5-1 and TRBJ2-3, with 7 bases lining up with TRBD2. This CDR3 comprises 14 residues. Germline-derived CDR1 and CDR2 are SGHRS and YFSETQ. Trimming removed 9 bases from V and 4 bases from J; junction bases left unmatched: 11. The CDR3 reads CATKVTGGADTQYF. In nucleotides, the CDR3 is TGCGCCACCAAGGTAACGGGGGGAGCAGATACGCAGTATTTT.

Concerning this clone: Within the sample, other DNA sequences also encode this same CDR3. The gene calls are TRBV6-5 and TRBJ2-7, with D possibly matching TRBD1 (5 bases). Germline CDR1 is MNHEY and CDR2 is SVGAGI. V was cut by 0 bases and J by 4 bases, with 13 bases left in between. This CDR3 contains 15 residues. CDR3 DNA sequence: TGTGCCAGCAGTTACTCTGGTCAGGGTACTTACGAGCAGTACTTC. The encoded protein is CASSYSGQGTYEQYF.

The V and J genes are TRBV6-6 and TRBJ2-3, with TRBD2 identical over 13 bases. Germline CDR1 is MNHNY and CDR2 is SVGAGI (reference sequence). V lost 6 bases, J lost 2 bases, and 5 bases stayed unmatched. The CDR3 is 16 residues long. The CDR3 here is CASSSGLAGFTDTQYF. CDR3 in DNA: TGTGCCAGCAGCTCGGGACTAGCGGGATTCACAGATACGCAGTATTTT.

To note about this clone: The identical CDR3 is also encoded by other nucleotide sequences in the sample. The rearrangement links TRBV5-1 to TRBJ2-7; 12 bases map to TRBD2. In germline, CDR1 is SGHRS, CDR2 YFSETQ. The CDR3 is 14 residues long. After removal of 0 bases from V and 13 bases from J, the junction contained 8 bases not matched to a gene. The CDR3 DNA is TGCGCCAGCAGCTTGGGACTAGCGGGAGAGGGAGAATACTTC. This gives the protein CASSLGLAGEGEYF.

Comment on this clone: Other DNA sequences of this sample code for an identical CDR3. The chain combines TRBV5-1 with TRBJ2-3; D remains unclear. Germline lookup yields CDR1 SGHRS and CDR2 YFSETQ. The length of the CDR3 is 14 residues. V lost 0 bases, J lost 0 bases, and 5 bases lay in between. CDR3 region: CASSLGDSTDTQYF. As DNA, the CDR3 is TGCGCCAGCAGCTTGGGAGATAGCACAGATACGCAGTATTTT.

The table lists this clone with a count of one. This rearrangement joins TRBV7-9 to TRBJ2-1; TRBD2 matches 8 bases. The V gene end was trimmed by 5 bases and the J gene end by 4 bases; junction bases not matched to a gene: 7. The CDR3 extends over 15 amino acids. Germline V gene data show CDR1 as SEHNR and CDR2 as FQNEAQ (reference sequence). The CDR3 DNA follows: TGTGCCAGCAGCCCGGCGGGAGGAGGGTACAATGAGCAGTTCTTC. Its protein product is CASSPAGGGYNEQFF.

This clone was observed a single time. With a much larger clone just one base away, this may be a read error. The V and J genes are TRBV5-4 and TRBJ2-2; D unclear. V lost 4 bases and J 3 bases, leaving 4 bases between the germline ends. CDR1 and CDR2 from the germline V gene are SGHNT and YYREEE (reference sequence). The CDR3 extends over 12 amino acids. The CDR3 DNA follows: TGTGCCAGCAGCCGGGACACCGGGGAGCTGTTTTTT. It is translated as CASSRDTGELFF.

J is TRBJ2-7 and V is TRBV7-2, with a weak D call TRBD1 (6 bases). The CDR3 has 14 residues. Deletions cut 1 base from V and 3 bases from J, with 10 bases between. From germline, CDR1 is SGHTA and CDR2 FQGNSA. CDR3 region: CASSLVQGFYEQYF. In nucleotides, the CDR3 is TGTGCCAGCAGCTTAGTACAGGGTTTCTACGAGCAGTACTTC.

The chain employs TRBV6-5 and TRBJ2-5; D ambiguous. Germline V lookup: CDR1 MNHEY, CDR2 SVGAGI. This CDR3 comprises 12 residues. V shed 6 bases and J shed 5 bases, with 10 bases lying between them. This chain's CDR3 is CASRGVPETQYF. CDR3 in DNA: TGTGCCAGCAGGGGTGTTCCGGAGACCCAGTACTTC.

The CDR3 bases are TGTGCCAGCAGTTACGGACAGGGGAGCTCCTACGAGCAGTACTTC. Translation: CASSYGQGSSYEQYF. The rearrangement uses TRBV6-6 and TRBJ2-7; TRBD1 aligns across 9 bases. The CDR3 runs to 15 residues. The J segment lost 0 bases and the V segment lost 2 bases, leaving 2 bases of the junction unmatched. Germline lookup yields CDR1 MNHNY and CDR2 SVGAGI (reference sequence).